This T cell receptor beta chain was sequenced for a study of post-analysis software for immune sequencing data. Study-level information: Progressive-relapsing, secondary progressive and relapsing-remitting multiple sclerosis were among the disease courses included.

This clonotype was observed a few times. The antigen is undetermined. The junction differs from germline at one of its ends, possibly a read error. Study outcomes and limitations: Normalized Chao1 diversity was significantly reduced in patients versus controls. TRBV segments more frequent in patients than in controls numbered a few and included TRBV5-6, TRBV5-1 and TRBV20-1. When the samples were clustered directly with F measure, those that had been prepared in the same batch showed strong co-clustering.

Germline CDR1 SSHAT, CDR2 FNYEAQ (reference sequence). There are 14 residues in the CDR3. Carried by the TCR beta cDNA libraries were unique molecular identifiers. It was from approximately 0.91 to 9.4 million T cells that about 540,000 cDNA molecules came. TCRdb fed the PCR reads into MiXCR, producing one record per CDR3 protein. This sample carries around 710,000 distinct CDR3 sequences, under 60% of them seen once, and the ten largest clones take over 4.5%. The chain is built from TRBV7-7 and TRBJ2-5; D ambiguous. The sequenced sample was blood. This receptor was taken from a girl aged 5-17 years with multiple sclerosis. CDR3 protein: CASSSARREETQYF. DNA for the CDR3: TGTGCTAGCAGCTCCGCCCGTCGGGAAGAGACCCAGTACTTC.